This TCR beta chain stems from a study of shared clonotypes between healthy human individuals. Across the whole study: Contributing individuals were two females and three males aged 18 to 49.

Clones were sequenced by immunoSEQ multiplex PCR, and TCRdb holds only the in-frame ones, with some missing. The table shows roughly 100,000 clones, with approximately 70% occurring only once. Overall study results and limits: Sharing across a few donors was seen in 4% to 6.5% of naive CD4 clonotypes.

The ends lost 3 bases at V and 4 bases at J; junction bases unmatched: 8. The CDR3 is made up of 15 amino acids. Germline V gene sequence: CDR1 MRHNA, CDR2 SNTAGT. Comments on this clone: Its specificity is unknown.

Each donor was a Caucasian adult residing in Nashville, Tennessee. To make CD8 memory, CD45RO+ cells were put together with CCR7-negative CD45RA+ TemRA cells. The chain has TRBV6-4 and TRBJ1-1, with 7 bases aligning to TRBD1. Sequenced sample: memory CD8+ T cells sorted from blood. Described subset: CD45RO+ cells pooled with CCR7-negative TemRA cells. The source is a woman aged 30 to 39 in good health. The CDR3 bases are TGTGCCAGCAGTGATCAGCCGGGACAGAGCACTGAAGCTTTCTTT. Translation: CASSDQPGQSTEAFF.